These 21 T cell receptor beta chains share one sample of origin, sequenced in a study of shared clonotypes between healthy human individuals. Here immunoSEQ multiplex PCR was the method, and the copy in TCRdb shows in-frame clones only, minus some. The data contain about 470,000 clones, around 79% of them singletons. Sequenced material: PBMCs. These receptors all come from a woman aged 40 to 55 in good health. Some clones in this sample may be carry-over from other donors' samples.

The chain carries TRBV5-4 and TRBJ2-7; weak D call: TRBD1 (6 bases). The CDR3 contains 14 residues. Trimming removed 4 bases at V and 3 bases at J, with 14 bases between. Germline CDR1 and CDR2: SGHNT and YYREEE (reference sequence). The CDR3 reads CASSVDLGGYEQYF. CDR3 in DNA: TGTGCCAGCAGCGTGGACCTAGGGGGCTACGAGCAGTACTTC.

The J gene is TRBJ2-7, the V gene TRBV18; 7 bases match TRBD1. J lost 4 bases, V lost 3 bases, and 6 bases had no gene match. The V gene's germline CDR1 is KGHSH and CDR2 LQKENI. The CDR3 covers 14 residues. DNA of the CDR3: TGTGCCAGCTCACCCGCCGGGACAGATTACGAGCAGTACTTC. It translates to CASSPAGTDYEQYF. Full variable domain (rest looked up from reference TRBV18 and TRBJ2-7): NAGVMQNPRHLVRRRGQEARLRCSPMKGHSHVYWYRQLPEEGLKFMVYLQKENIIDESGMPKERFSAEFPKEGPSILRIQQVVRGDSAAYFCASSPAGTDYEQYFGPGTRLTVT.

The V and J genes are TRBV4-3 and TRBJ2-5, with 8 nucleotides matching TRBD1. Judging by the DNA end, TRBJ2-7 fits better; the J call may be wrong. The germline V gene has CDR1 LGHNA and CDR2 YSLEER. This CDR3 is built from 15 residues. The DNA of the CDR3 is TGCGCCAGCAGCCAAGAGTGGGACAGGTCCTACGAGCAGTACTTC. Its protein product is CASSQEWDRSYEQYF.

This clone has only a few counts. The rearrangement uses TRBV28 and TRBJ1-5; the D gene is possibly TRBD1 (6 bases). The germline V and J ends were trimmed by 7 bases and 7 bases, with 17 bases remaining between them. Germline lookup yields CDR1 MDHEN and CDR2 SYDVKM. The CDR3 is made up of 14 amino acids. The CDR3 region is CASNTARGGQPQHF. The CDR3 DNA sequence: TGTGCCAGCAACACGGCAAGAGGGGGACAGCCCCAGCATTTT.

This clone was detected only a few times. The V call is TRBV30, the J call TRBJ1-5; 7 nucleotides align to TRBD1. This CDR3 spans 14 amino acids. V gave up 4 bases and J gave up 4 bases; unmatched junction bases: 7. Looked up from germline, CDR1 is GTSNPN and CDR2 is SVGIG (reference sequence). CDR3 bases: TGTGCCTGGACGGGTGACAGGGCGAATCAGCCCCAGCATTTT. It translates to CAWTGDRANQPQHF.

This chain joins TRBV4-1 and TRBJ2-5, with TRBD1 matching 7 bases. The J segment lost 5 bases and the V segment lost 5 bases, leaving 11 bases of the junction unmatched. Germline loops: CDR1 MGHRA, CDR2 YSYEKL. CDR3 length equals 15 residues. CDR3 protein: CASSYLTGLIETQYF. For the CDR3, the DNA is TGCGCCAGCAGCTATCTGACAGGGCTGATCGAGACCCAGTACTTC.

On this clone itself: The junction shows a germline mismatch at one end, possibly a read error. This chain uses TRBV30 with TRBJ1-2, with D perhaps matching TRBD1 (6 bases). CDR3 length: 13 amino acids. CDR1 GTSNPN and CDR2 SVGIG come from the germline V gene (reference sequence). CDR3 in DNA: TGTGCCTGGAAGGGGCAGGGGCCCTATGGCCACACCTTC. Protein: CAWKGQGPYGHTF.

The chain is built from TRBV6-5 and TRBJ1-5, with D perhaps TRBD1 (5 bases). CDR1 is MNHEY and CDR2 is SVGAGI in the germline V gene. This CDR3 is 15 amino acids long. Trimming stripped 5 bases from V and 2 bases from J, with 13 bases between. CDR3 sequence reads: CASSPAGRGNQPQHF. The CDR3, as DNA: TGTGCCAGCAGTCCCGCAGGGAGAGGCAATCAGCCCCAGCATTTT.

The rearrangement joins TRBV28 to TRBJ2-5; no clear D gene. From germline, CDR1 is MDHEN and CDR2 SYDVKM. V was cut by 5 bases and J by 1 base, with 11 bases left in between. The CDR3 runs to 14 residues. CDR3 sequence reads: CASSRRAVQETQYF. CDR3 bases: TGTGCCAGCAGTCGTCGTGCGGTCCAAGAGACCCAGTACTTC.

This chain links TRBV5-4 with TRBJ1-4; 7 positions agree with TRBD1. The CDR3 spans 15 residues. Germline V gene data show CDR1 as SGHNT and CDR2 as YYREEE (reference sequence). V dropped 4 bases and J dropped 5; count of bases not matched to a gene: 8. CDR3 sequence: CASSPGGTANEKLFF. DNA for the CDR3: TGTGCCAGCAGCCCGGGGGGGACAGCAAATGAAAAACTGTTTTTT.

V gene TRBV19 combines with J gene TRBJ1-5; tentative D call: TRBD1 (6 bases). Germline CDR1 and CDR2: LNHDA and SQIVND (reference sequence). Trimming stripped 5 bases from V and 2 bases from J, with 16 bases between. CDR3 size: 16 residues. In DNA form, the CDR3 reads TGTGCCAGTAGTGAGAACAGGGTGAGGGGCAATCAGCCCCAGCATTTT. This translates into CASSENRVRGNQPQHF.

The chain combines TRBV11-2 with TRBJ2-3; D is tentatively TRBD1 or TRBD2 (5 bases each). Trimming removed 0 bases at V and 4 bases at J, with 14 bases between. Germline loops: CDR1 SGHAT, CDR2 FQNNGV. The CDR3 extends over 16 amino acids. The CDR3 region is CASSLDLGPGADTQYF. CDR3 bases: TGTGCCAGCAGCTTAGATCTGGGACCTGGGGCAGATACGCAGTATTTT.

The chain couples TRBV9 to TRBJ1-3; TRBD1 is a possible D gene (6 bases). Per germline, CDR1 SGDLS and CDR2 YYNGEE. The CDR3 extends over 16 amino acids. V lost 0 bases to trimming and J lost 0 bases, with 10 bases between them. CDR3 residues: CASSVGEGGSGNTIYF. CDR3 sequence (DNA): TGTGCCAGCAGCGTAGGAGAGGGGGGCTCTGGAAACACCATATATTTT. The full variable domain, its missing parts supplied by reference TRBV9 and TRBJ1-3, is DSGVTQTPKHLITATGQRVTLRCSPRSGDLSVYWYQQSLDQGLQFLIQYYNGEERAKGNILERFSAQQFPDLHSELNLSSLELGDSALYFCASSVGEGGSGNTIYFGEGSWLTVV.

The genes are TRBV9 and TRBJ2-2; no definite D call. V lost 0 bases, J lost 16 bases, and 13 bases lay in between. Per germline, CDR1 SGDLS and CDR2 YYNGEE. This CDR3 is built from 12 residues. The CDR3 sequence is CASSVGVECGFF. The CDR3 bases are TGTGCCAGCAGCGTAGGGGTGGAGTGTGGGTTTTTT.

The rearrangement uses TRBV28 and TRBJ1-2; D ambiguous. This CDR3 is 11 amino acids long. V was shortened by 0 bases and J by 6 bases, with 2 bases between the two germline ends. Germline CDR1 is MDHEN and CDR2 is SYDVKM. CDR3 coding DNA: TGTGCCAGCAGTTTATGGGATGGCTACACCTTC. This gives the protein CASSLWDGYTF.

This clone was seen more than once but under ten times. This chain connects TRBV2 to TRBJ1-3; the D gene is possibly TRBD1 (5 bases). The CDR3 contains 12 residues. CDR1 and CDR2 (germline): SNHLY, FYNNEI. CDR3 amino acids: CVQGVSGNTIYF. CDR3 sequence (DNA): TGTGTCCAAGGGGTCTCAGGAAACACCATATATTTT.

The chain employs TRBV18 and TRBJ1-3; D not resolved. The V end lost 0 bases, the J end lost 4 bases, and 13 bases lay between the germline ends. Germline V CDR1 and CDR2: KGHSH, LQKENI. The CDR3 totals 16 residues. The CDR3 nucleotides are TGTGCCAGCTCACCACCGTTAGCGGGTACCGGAAACACCATATATTTT. Encoded protein: CASSPPLAGTGNTIYF.

The V call is TRBV18, the J call TRBJ1-4, with D uncertain. This CDR3 is built from 16 residues. The V end lost 2 bases, the J end lost 2 bases, and 12 bases lay between the germline ends. Germline V gene sequence: CDR1 KGHSH, CDR2 LQKENI. The CDR3 spells CASSPNPRGTNEKLFF. CDR3 in DNA: TGTGCCAGCTCACCAAATCCCCGAGGGACTAATGAAAAACTGTTTTTT.

The chain joins TRBV10-2 to TRBJ2-3; 8 nucleotides agree with TRBD1. CDR3 length: 18 residues. The junction had 17 bases not matched to a gene; V was cut back by 6 bases and J by 3 bases. Germline lookup yields CDR1 WSHSY and CDR2 SAAADI. The CDR3 DNA reads as TGCGCCAGCAGACCCACCGCCCCGACAGGGGCCCGTACAGATACGCAGTATTTT. This sequence encodes CASRPTAPTGARTDTQYF.

V and J are TRBV28 and TRBJ1-3; 9 nucleotides line up with TRBD1. The CDR3 spans 16 residues. Germline CDR1 MDHEN, CDR2 SYDVKM. Trimming took 6 bases from V and 3 from J; bases not matched to a gene: 9. The CDR3 DNA follows: TGTGCCAGCAGAAGGGGTGACAGGGGGGGTGGAAACACCATATATTTT. This gives the protein CASRRGDRGGGNTIYF.

The chain carries TRBV20-1 and TRBJ2-5; D unresolved. The germline gives CDR1 DFQATT, CDR2 SNEGSKA (reference sequence). CDR3 length equals 11 residues. Trimming cost V 3 bases and J 4 bases, with 6 bases left between them. The CDR3 here is CSASSPETQYF. Written as DNA, the CDR3 is TGCAGTGCTAGCTCGCCAGAGACCCAGTACTTC.